This T cell receptor (beta chain) was recovered during a study of beta chain features in type 1 diabetes. Study background: Similarity in age, gender and cell yields was seen between patients and healthy donors.

With respect to this clone: Its target is unknown.

The sequenced template was cDNA made from the entire isolated RNA. Sequenced by immunoSEQ multiplex PCR; TCRdb stores in-frame clones only, minus some. The profile covers 600,000 or so clones, with roughly 13% appearing a single time and around 0.04% taken by the ten largest. General study points: Healthy donors had naive, central memory and Treg TCRB repertoires that appeared less similar than those seen among patients. Any PCR bias toward short templates would affect both groups alike. Researchers report that Type 1 diabetes patients had moderately but significantly shorter TCRB CDR3s across all four CD4+ subsets.

The receptor comes from a man aged 18-30 years with type 1 diabetes. Material for sequencing was naive CD4+ T cells from blood.

The CDR3 protein is CAWGGRDLATNEKLFF. CDR3 DNA: TGTGCCTGGGGGGGCAGGGACTTAGCAACTAATGAAAAACTGTTTTTT. The chain has TRBV30 and TRBJ1-4; D possibly corresponds to TRBD1 (6 bases). The length of the CDR3 is 16 residues. From germline, CDR1 is GTSNPN and CDR2 SVGIG (reference sequence). Trimming took off 5 bases at V and 0 bases at J, with 16 bases between the two ends.